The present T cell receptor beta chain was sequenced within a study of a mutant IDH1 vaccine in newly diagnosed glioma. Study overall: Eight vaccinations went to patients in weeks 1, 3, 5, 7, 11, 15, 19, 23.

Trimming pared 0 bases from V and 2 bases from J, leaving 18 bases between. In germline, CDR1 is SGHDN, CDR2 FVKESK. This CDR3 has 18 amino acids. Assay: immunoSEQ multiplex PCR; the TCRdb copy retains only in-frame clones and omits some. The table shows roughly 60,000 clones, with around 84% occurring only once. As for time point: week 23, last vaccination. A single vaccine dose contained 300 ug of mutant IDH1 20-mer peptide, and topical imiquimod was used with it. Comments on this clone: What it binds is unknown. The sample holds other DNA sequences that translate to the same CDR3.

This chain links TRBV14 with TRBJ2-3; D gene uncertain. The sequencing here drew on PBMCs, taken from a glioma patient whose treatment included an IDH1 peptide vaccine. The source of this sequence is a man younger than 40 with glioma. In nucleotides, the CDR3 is TGTGCCAGCAGCCAAGACATTTTTAGGCCACCGTACACAGATACGCAGTATTTT. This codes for CASSQDIFRPPYTDTQYF. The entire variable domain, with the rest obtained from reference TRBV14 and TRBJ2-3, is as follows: EAGVTQFPSHSVIEKGQTVTLRCDPISGHDNLYWYRRVMGKEIKFLLHFVKESKQDESGMPNNRFLAERTGGTYSTLKVQPAELEDSGVYFCASSQDIFRPPYTDTQYFGPGTRLTVL.